This TCR beta chain was sequenced for a study of blood T cell repertoires in COVID-19. Across the study: Researchers got acute and convalescent COVID-19 samples from the United States, Italy and Spain.

Source study methods: Nucleated cell number was recorded as an estimate derived from reference gene primer amplification. The repertoire was sequenced with immunoSEQ multiplex PCR; TCRdb's copy has only in-frame clones and lacks some. V and J calls and clone size are copied from that table; D and trimming were computed from the DNA. The repertoire consists of about 97,000 clones, with around 87% occurring once and the leading ten covering roughly 14%. CDR1 and CDR2 from the germline V gene are MNHEY and SMNVEV (reference sequence). The germline V and J ends were trimmed by 5 bases and 5 bases, with 18 bases remaining between them. The length of the CDR3 is 16 residues.

Material for sequencing was peripheral blood. The V gene is TRBV27, the J gene TRBJ1-4; the D gene is possibly TRBD1 (5 bases). The source is a human donor in a cohort sampled during active COVID-19. CDR3 coding DNA: TGTGCCAGCAGTCTCTTCACCGGGACTCTGAATGAAAAACTGTTTTTT. Translating gives CASSLFTGTLNEKLFF. Full variable domain (rest looked up from reference TRBV27 and TRBJ1-4): EAQVTQNPRYLITVTGKKLTVTCSQNMNHEYMSWYRQDPGLGLRQIYYSMNVEVTDKGDVPEGYKVSRKEKRNFPLILESPSPNQTSLYFCASSLFTGTLNEKLFFGSGTQLSVL.